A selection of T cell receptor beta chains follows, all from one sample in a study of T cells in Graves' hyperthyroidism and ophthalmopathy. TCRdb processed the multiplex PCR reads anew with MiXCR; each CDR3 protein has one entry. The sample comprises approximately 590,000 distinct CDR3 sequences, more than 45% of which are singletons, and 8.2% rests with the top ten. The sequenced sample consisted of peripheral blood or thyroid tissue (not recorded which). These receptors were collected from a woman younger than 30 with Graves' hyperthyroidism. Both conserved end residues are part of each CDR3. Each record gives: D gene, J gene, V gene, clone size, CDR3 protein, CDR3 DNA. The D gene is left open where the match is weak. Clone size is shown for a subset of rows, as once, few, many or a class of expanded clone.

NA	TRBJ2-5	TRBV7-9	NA	CAGNTGGRETQYF	TGTGCCGGCAATACGGGGGGCAGGGAGACCCAGTACTTC
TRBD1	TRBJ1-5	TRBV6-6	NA	CARTGNQPQHF	TGTGCCAGGACAGGGAATCAGCCCCAGCATTTT
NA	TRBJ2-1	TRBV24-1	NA	CATSEKGVLSYNEQFF	TGTGCCACCAGTGAAAAGGGGGTACTCTCCTACAATGAGCAGTTCTTC
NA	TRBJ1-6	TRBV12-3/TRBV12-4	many	CASRPDSNSPLHF	TGTGCCAGCAGACCGGACAGCAATTCACCCCTCCACTTT
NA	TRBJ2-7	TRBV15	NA	CATSRDLGANEQYF	TGTGCCACCAGCAGAGATCTGGGGGCCAACGAGCAGTACTTC
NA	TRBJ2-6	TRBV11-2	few	CASSFVQGANVLTF	TGTGCCAGCAGCTTTGTACAGGGGGCCAACGTCCTGACTTTC
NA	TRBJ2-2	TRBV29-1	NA	CSYLNTGELFF	TGCAGCTACTTGAACACCGGGGAGCTGTTTTTT
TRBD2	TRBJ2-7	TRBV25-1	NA	CASSSGGGPIYEQYF	TGTGCCAGCAGCTCGGGCGGGGGGCCAATATACGAGCAGTACTTC
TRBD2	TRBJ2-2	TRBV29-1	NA	CSVGGDDTGELFF	TGCAGCGTGGGGGGGGACGACACCGGGGAGCTGTTTTTT
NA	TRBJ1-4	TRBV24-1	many	CATSDRTKGSSIEKLFF	TGTGCCACCAGTGACCGAACAAAGGGGAGCTCAATTGAAAAACTGTTTTTT
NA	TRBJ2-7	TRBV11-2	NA	CASSQDTSLEQYF	TGTGCCAGCAGCCAAGATACTAGTCTCGAGCAGTACTTC
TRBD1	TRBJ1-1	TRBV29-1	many	CSVATGQNTEAFF	TGCAGCGTGGCGACAGGGCAGAACACTGAAGCTTTCTTT
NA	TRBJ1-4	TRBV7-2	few	CASSPPGLVNEKLFF	TGTGCCAGCAGCCCCCCTGGTCTTGTAAATGAAAAACTGTTTTTT
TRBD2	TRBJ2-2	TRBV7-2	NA	CASSRGLAGENTGELFF	TGTGCCAGCAGCCGGGGACTAGCGGGAGAGAACACCGGGGAGCTGTTTTTT
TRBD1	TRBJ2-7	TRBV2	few	CASSQATGAYEQYF	TGTGCCAGCAGCCAAGCCACAGGGGCCTACGAGCAGTACTTC
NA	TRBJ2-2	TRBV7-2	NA	CASSGQGHPTGELFF	TGTGCCAGCAGCGGGCAGGGACATCCCACCGGGGAGCTGTTTTTT
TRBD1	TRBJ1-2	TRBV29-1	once	CSAVTRDRGRGYGYTF	TGCAGCGCAGTTACCCGCGACAGGGGGCGCGGCTATGGCTACACCTTC
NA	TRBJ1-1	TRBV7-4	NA	CASSPLVFKENTEAFF	TGTGCCAGCTCACCTCTGGTTTTTAAGGAGAACACTGAAGCTTTCTTT
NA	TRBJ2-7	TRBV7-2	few	CASSPSPMGSYEQYF	TGTGCCAGCAGCCCCTCCCCGATGGGCTCCTACGAGCAGTACTTC
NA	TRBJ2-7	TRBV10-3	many	CAITNSGVAYEQYF	TGTGCCATCACCAATTCCGGGGTGGCCTACGAGCAGTACTTC
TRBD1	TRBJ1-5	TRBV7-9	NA	CASSFYGTGYNQPQHF	TGTGCCAGCAGCTTTTACGGGACAGGTTACAATCAGCCCCAGCATTTT
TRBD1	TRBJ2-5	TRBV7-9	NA	CASSRQGGQETQYF	TGTGCCAGCAGCAGACAGGGGGGTCAAGAGACCCAGTACTTC
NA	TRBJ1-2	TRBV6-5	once	CASSSTGRLYGHTF	TGTGCCAGCAGTTCCACCGGACGGCTCTATGGCCACACCTTC
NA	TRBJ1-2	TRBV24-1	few	CASSPRTEWNYGYTF	TGTGCCAGCAGTCCACGGACAGAATGGAACTATGGCTACACCTTC
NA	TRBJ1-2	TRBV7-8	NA	CASSQGALGLANYGYTF	TGTGCCAGCAGCCAAGGCGCGTTGGGATTGGCTAACTATGGCTACACCTTC
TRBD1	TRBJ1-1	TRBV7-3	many	CASSTSPGQGAFF	TGTGCCAGCAGCACCAGTCCGGGACAGGGGGCTTTCTTT
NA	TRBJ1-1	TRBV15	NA	CATSSYSIQGLNTEAFF	TGTGCCACCAGCAGTTACTCGATTCAGGGACTGAACACTGAAGCTTTCTTT
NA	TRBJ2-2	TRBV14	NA	CASSQDLDGSNTGELFF	TGTGCCAGCAGCCAAGATCTGGACGGTTCGAACACCGGGGAGCTGTTTTTT
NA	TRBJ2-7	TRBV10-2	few	CASSSVRTHYEQYF	TGTGCCAGCAGCTCCGTCCGGACCCACTACGAGCAGTACTTC
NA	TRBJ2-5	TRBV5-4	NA	CAWTPGLAEETQYF	TGTGCCTGGACACCAGGATTGGCGGAAGAGACCCAGTACTTC
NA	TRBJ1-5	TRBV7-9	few	CASSQAADSNQPQHF	TGTGCCAGCAGCCAAGCTGCGGATAGCAATCAACCCCAGCATTTT
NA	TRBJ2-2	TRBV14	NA	CASSQEAGAVPGELFF	TGTGCCAGCAGCCAAGAGGCAGGGGCCGTCCCCGGGGAGCTGTTTTTT
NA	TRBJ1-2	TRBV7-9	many	CASSSQGYYGYTF	TGTGCCAGCAGCTCGCAGGGATACTATGGCTACACCTTC
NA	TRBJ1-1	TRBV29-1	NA	CSVEEFFRAIEAFF	TGCAGCGTTGAAGAATTCTTCAGGGCCATTGAAGCTTTCTTT
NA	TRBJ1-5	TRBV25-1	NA	CASSPLPREPQHF	TGTGCCAGCTCACCTCTCCCGAGGGAGCCCCAGCATTTT
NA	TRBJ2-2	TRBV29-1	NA	CSVPIGELFF	TGCAGCGTTCCCATAGGGGAGCTGTTTTTT
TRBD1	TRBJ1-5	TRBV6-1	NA	CASSRTGGMNQPQHF	TGTGCCAGCAGCCGCACAGGGGGAATGAATCAGCCCCAGCATTTT
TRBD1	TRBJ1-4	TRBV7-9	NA	CASSSDRGWGEKLFF	TGTGCCAGCAGCTCAGACAGGGGATGGGGTGAAAAACTGTTTTTT
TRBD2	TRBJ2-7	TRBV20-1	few	CRVAGAVGEQYF	TGCAGAGTAGCGGGAGCCGTAGGCGAGCAGTACTTC
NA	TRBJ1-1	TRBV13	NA	CASSLGGGGGTEAFF	TGTGCCAGCAGCTTAGGCGGTGGGGGGGGCACTGAAGCTTTCTTT
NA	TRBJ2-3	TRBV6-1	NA	CAITETGLSTDTQYF	TGTGCCATCACTGAGACGGGACTCAGCACAGATACGCAGTATTTT
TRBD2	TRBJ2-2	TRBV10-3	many	CAITPGLAVDGGGELFF	TGTGCCATCACCCCAGGGCTAGCGGTTGACGGCGGCGGGGAGCTGTTTTTT
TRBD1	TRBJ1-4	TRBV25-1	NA	CASSPDRADEKLFF	TGTGCCAGCAGTCCGGACAGGGCGGATGAAAAACTGTTTTTT
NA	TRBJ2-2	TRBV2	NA	CASSRLGKLFF	TGTGCCAGCAGCCGTCTGGGGAAGCTGTTTTTT
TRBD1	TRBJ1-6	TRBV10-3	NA	CAISDGQAGNNSPLHF	TGTGCCATCAGTGACGGACAGGCAGGAAATAATTCACCCCTCCACTTT
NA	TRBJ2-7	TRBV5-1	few	CASKVAVASYEQYF	TGCGCCAGCAAGGTCGCGGTAGCGTCCTACGAGCAGTACTTC
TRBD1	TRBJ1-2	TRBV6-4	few	CASSDNADRGGYTF	TGTGCCAGCAGCGACAACGCGGACAGGGGTGGCTACACCTTC
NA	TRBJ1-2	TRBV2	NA	CASSVDPGSAGYTF	TGTGCCAGCAGCGTTGATCCAGGTTCTGCTGGCTACACCTTC
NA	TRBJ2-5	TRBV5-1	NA	CASSLTGHDQYF	TGCGCCAGCAGCTTAACCGGACACGACCAGTACTTC
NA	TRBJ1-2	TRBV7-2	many	CASGDYGYTF	TGTGCCAGCGGGGACTATGGCTACACCTTC
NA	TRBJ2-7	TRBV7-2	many	CASSRTVYEQYF	TGTGCCAGCAGCCGGACAGTCTACGAGCAGTACTTC
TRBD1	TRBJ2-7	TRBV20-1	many	CSVGTANYEQYF	TGCAGTGTAGGGACAGCTAACTACGAGCAGTACTTC
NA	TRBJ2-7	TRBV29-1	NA	CSVEDSGYEQYF	TGCAGCGTTGAAGATAGCGGCTACGAGCAGTACTTC